This T cell receptor beta chain originates from a study of blood T cells in healthy people across ages. Germline assignment: CDR1 LNHDA and CDR2 SQIVND (reference sequence). CDR3 length equals 15 residues. V shed 1 base and J shed 7 bases, with 17 bases lying between them. Sample-barcoded 5' priming and a J-beta primer mix drove a second PCR of roughly 6 to 12 cycles. The template-switch adaptor, which had 12 random nucleotides, put a tag on each cDNA molecule. Each CDR3 protein gets one entry after TCRdb re-called the 5' RACE reads with MiXCR. The sample gives 800,000 to 950,000 distinct CDR3 sequences, under 40% of which show up once; 13% is in the top ten. Each donor was a healthy Caucasian individual from Russia, aged about 6 to 90. The draw of peripheral blood yielded 8.5 to 10 milliliters from each donor.

The sequenced material came from blood. The chain joins TRBV19 to TRBJ2-7, with D maybe TRBD2 (6 bases). The receptor was isolated from a man aged 18 to 29 in good health. The CDR3 protein is CASSIGDGSHNEQYF. The CDR3 DNA reads TGTGCCAGTAGTATAGGGGACGGGAGCCACAATGAGCAGTACTTC.